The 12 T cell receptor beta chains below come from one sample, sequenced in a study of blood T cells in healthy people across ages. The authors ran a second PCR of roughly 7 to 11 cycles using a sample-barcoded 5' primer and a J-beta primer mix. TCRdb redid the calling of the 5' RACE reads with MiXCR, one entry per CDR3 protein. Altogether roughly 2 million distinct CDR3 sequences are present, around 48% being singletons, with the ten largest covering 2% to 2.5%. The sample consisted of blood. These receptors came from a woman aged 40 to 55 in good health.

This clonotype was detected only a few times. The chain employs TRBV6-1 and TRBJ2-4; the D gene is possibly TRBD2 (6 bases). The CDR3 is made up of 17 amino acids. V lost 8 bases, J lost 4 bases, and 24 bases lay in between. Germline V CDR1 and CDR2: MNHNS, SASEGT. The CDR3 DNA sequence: TGTGCCAGCGAGAGGCGGGTCGGACGGGGGAAGAAAAACATTCAGTACTTC. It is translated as CASERRVGRGKKNIQYF.

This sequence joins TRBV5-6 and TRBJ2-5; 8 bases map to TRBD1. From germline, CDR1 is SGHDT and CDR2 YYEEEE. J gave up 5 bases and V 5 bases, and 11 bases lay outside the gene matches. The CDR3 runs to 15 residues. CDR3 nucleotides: TGTGCCAGCAGTTCGACAGGGGCAAAGGGCGAGACCCAGTACTTC. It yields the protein CASSSTGAKGETQYF.

The CDR3 DNA sequence: TGCAGCGTTATTCCGTGGGATCTGGTACACGAGCAGTACTTC. Protein: CSVIPWDLVHEQYF. The chain combines TRBV29-1 with TRBJ2-5; D gene uncertain. The better agreement between TRBJ2-7 and the DNA end casts doubt on the J call. The CDR3 extends over 14 amino acids. Germline V gene sequence: CDR1 SQVTM, CDR2 ANQGSEA.

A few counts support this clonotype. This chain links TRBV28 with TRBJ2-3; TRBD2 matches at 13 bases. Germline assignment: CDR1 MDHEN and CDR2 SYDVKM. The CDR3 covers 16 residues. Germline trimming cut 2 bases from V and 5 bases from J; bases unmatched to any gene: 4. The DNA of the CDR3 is TGTGCCAGCAGTTTACCACTAGCGGGGGGGGGAGATACGCAGTATTTT. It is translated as CASSLPLAGGGDTQYF.

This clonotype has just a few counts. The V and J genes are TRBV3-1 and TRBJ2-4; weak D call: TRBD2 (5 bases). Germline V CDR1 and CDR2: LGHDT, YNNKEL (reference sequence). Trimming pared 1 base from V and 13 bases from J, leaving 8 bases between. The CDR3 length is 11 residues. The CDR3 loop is CASSQGWEQYF. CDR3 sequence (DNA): TGTGCCAGCAGCCAAGGTTGGGAGCAGTACTTC.

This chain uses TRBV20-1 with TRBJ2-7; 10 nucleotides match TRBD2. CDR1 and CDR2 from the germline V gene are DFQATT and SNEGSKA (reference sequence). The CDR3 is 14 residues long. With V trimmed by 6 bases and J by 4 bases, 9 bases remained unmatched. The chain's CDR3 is CSAQSLAGSYEQYF. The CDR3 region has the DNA TGCAGTGCCCAGTCACTAGCGGGGTCTTACGAGCAGTACTTC.

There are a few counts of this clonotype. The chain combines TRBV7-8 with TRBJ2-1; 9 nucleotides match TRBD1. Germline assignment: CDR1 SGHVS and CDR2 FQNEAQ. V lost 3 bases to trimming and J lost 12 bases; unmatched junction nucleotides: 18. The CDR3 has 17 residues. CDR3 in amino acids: CASSFKALGTGRILQFF. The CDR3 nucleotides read TGTGCCAGCAGCTTTAAGGCTTTGGGGACAGGGCGGATTTTGCAGTTCTTC. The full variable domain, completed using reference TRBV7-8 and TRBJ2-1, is GAGVSQSPRYKVAKRGQDVALRCDPISGHVSLFWYQQALGQGPEFLTYFQNEAQLDKSGLPSDRFFAERPEGSVSTLKIQRTQQEDSAVYLCASSFKALGTGRILQFFGPGTRLTVL.

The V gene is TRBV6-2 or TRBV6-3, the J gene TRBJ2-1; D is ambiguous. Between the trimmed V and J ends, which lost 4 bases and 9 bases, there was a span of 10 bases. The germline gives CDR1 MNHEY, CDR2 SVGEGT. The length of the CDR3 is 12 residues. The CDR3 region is CASSSGPSEQFF. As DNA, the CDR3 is TGTGCCAGCAGTTCCGGGCCCTCTGAGCAGTTCTTC.

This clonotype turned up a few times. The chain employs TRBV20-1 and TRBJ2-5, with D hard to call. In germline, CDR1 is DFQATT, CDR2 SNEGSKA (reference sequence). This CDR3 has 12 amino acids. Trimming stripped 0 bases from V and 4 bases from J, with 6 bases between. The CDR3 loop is CSARDHGETQYF. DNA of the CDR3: TGCAGTGCTAGAGATCACGGAGAGACCCAGTACTTC.

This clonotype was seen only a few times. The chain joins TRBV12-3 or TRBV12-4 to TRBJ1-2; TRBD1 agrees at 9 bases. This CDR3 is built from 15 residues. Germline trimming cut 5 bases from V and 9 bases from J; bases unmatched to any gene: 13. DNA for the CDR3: TGTGCCAGCAGTCCCGGGACAGGGAGAATGTGTAGCTACACCTTC. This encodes CASSPGTGRMCSYTF.

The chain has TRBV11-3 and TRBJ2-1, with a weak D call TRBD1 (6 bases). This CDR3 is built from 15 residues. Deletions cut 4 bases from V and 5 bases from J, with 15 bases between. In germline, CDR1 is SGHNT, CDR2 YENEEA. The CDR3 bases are TGTGCCAGCAGCTCGGGCAGGGGACGGGACAATGAGCAGTTCTTC. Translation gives CASSSGRGRDNEQFF.

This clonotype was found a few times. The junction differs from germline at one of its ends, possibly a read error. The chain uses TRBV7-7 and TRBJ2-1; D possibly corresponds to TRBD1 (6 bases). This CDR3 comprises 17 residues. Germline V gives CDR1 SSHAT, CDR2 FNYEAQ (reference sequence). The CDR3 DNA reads TGTGCTAGCAGCTTACGAGGGACATCCCGCTCCTACAATGAGCAGTTCTTC. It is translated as CASSLRGTSRSYNEQFF.